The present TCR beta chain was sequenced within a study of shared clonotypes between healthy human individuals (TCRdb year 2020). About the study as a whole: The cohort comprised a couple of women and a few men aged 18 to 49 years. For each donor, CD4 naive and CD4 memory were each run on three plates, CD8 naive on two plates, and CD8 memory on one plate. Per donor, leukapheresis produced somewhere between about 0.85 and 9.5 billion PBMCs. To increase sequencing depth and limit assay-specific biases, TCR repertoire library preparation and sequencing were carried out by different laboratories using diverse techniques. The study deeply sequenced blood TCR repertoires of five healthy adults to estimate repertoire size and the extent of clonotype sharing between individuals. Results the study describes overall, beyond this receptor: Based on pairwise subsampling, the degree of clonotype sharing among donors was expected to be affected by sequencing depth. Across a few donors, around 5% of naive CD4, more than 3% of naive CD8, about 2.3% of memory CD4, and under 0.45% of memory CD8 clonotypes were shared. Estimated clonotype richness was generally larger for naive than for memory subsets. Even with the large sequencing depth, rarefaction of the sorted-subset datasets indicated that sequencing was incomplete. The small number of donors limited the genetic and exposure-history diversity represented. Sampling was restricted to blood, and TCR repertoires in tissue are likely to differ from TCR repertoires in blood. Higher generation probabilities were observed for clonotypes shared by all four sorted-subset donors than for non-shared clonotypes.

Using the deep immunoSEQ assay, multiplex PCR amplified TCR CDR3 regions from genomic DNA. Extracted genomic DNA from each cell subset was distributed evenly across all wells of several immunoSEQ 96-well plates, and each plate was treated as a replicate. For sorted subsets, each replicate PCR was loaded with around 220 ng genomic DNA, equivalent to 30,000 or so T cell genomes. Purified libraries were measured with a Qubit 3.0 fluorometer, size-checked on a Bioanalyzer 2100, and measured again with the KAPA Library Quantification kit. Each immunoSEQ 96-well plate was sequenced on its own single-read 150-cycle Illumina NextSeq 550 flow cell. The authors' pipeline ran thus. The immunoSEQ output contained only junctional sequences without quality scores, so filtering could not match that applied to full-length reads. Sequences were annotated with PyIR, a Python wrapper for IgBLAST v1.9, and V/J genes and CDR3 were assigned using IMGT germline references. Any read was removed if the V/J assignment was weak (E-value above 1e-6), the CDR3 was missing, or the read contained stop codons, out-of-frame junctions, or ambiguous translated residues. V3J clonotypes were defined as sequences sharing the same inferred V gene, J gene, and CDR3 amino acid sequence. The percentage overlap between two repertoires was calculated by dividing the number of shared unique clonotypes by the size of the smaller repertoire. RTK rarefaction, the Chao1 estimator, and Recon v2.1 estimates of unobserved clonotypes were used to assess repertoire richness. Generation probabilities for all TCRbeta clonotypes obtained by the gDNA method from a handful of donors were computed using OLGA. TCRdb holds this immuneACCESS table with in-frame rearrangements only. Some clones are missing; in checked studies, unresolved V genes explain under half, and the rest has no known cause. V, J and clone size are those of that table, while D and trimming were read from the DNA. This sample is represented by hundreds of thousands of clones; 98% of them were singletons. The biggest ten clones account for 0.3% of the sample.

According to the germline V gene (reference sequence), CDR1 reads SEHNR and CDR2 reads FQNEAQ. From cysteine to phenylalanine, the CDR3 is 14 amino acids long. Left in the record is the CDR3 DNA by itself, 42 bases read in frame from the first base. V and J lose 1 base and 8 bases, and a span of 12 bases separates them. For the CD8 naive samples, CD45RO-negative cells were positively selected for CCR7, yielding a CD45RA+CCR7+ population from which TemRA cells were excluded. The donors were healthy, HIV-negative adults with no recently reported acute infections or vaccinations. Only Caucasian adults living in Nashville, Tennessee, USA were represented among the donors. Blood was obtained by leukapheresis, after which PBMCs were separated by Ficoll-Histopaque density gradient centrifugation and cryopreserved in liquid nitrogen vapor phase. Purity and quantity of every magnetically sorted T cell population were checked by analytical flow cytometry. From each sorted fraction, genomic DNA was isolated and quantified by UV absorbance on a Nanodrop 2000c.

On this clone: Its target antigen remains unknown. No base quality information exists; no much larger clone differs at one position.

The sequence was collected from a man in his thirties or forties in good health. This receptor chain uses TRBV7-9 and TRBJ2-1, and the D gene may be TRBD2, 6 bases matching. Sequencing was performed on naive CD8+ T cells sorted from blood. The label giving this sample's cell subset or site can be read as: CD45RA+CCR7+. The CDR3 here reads CASSLVAGRDEQFF. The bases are TGTGCCAGCAGCTTAGTGGCGGGGCGCGATGAGCAGTTCTTC.